This TCR beta chain was observed in a study of cytomegalovirus exposure and HLA in healthy donors. Across the study: There were some 410 genotyped donors. Of these, about 81% fell in the genetic ancestry cluster associated with self-reported Caucasian donors. Study observations and caveats: A later analysis linked a missense DCLRE1C variant to TCR beta V- and J-gene trimming. Across donors, sequencing depth was assumed by presence/absence analyses to be roughly uniform.

The CDR3 spans 16 residues. CDR1 is SGHNT, CDR2 YYREEE, per germline (reference sequence). This clone has a handful of counts. Antigen specificity is unknown. At one of its ends the junction is not consistent with the germline gene, which may arise from a read error. The same CDR3 arises from other DNA sequences in this sample as well. The PCR employed 60 Vbeta primers together with 13 Jbeta primers. The method was immunoSEQ multiplex PCR; TCRdb's version includes in-frame clones alone and lacks a portion of them. This table holds some 100,000 clones, over 60% found once. Sequenced sample: PBMCs. The chain carries TRBV5-4 and TRBJ2-7, with 9 nucleotides matching TRBD1. This clonotype was obtained from a man aged 40-55 years in good health and CMV-seropositive. CDR3 DNA: TGCGCCAGCAGCCAAGAAGGCGGGGACAGGGCCTACGAGCAGTACTTC. This encodes CASSQEGGDRAYEQYF.